The source of this T cell receptor (beta chain) is a study of T cell repertoires in cytomegalovirus infection. Study-wide results and limits: HLA-C-restricted CMV clonotypes gave the most frequent clonotype in two of eight donors.

Many counts were recorded for this clonotype. Its cognate antigen is unknown. TCRdb redid the calling of the reads with MiXCR, one entry per CDR3 protein. The sample gives 400,000 or so distinct CDR3 sequences, 25% to 40% of which show up once; roughly an eighth is in the top ten. Germline assignment: CDR1 MDHEN and CDR2 SYDVKM. J was trimmed by 7 bases and V by 4 bases; bases with no gene match: 10. This CDR3 has 15 residues. The material sequenced was PBMCs. The source of this sequence is a human donor in good health (CMV status not recorded). Some clones in this sample may be carry-over from other donors' samples. The chain couples TRBV28 to TRBJ1-1, with 9 positions matching TRBD1. The CDR3 DNA reads TGTGCCAGCAGTTCCCCGGGGACAGGGTCGATTGAAGCTTTCTTT. Translation gives CASSSPGTGSIEAFF.